This is a list of T cell receptor beta chains from one sample in a study of beta chain features in type 1 diabetes. Only in-frame clones appear in the TCRdb table, and some are missing; sequencing was by immunoSEQ multiplex PCR. The data show a few hundred thousand clones, 16% seen once. Sequencing input: naive CD4+ T cells from blood. The receptor set was obtained from a man between 25 and 39 years old with type 1 diabetes. Both conserved end residues are trimmed from each CDR3. A D gene is named only where the DNA matches it firmly.

TRBJ2-1	TRBV5-1	TRBD2	ASSLVAGGTSNEQF
TRBJ2-3	TRBV10-3	TRBD2	AISDETSGRGTDTQY
TRBJ2-3	TRBV7-2	TRBD2	ASSQTSGSTTDTQY
TRBJ2-7	TRBV2	NA	ASNALGGAH
TRBJ2-5	TRBV7-2	NA	ASSLEGARGTQY
TRBJ2-5	TRBV29-1	TRBD1	SVTPGGGETQY
TRBJ1-2	TRBV4-2	TRBD1	ASSPTGGYGYT
TRBJ2-1	TRBV4-2	TRBD1	ASESDRVGNEQF
TRBJ1-2	TRBV30	NA	AWSSMGGYT
TRBJ1-1	TRBV30	TRBD1	AWSSGQGNTEAF
TRBJ2-1	TRBV4-1	TRBD2	ASSHKGLARVHEQF
TRBJ1-5	TRBV30	NA	AWSRGLQPQH
TRBJ1-2	TRBV14	NA	ASSQGMVGGYT
TRBJ1-3	TRBV28	NA	ASTPEGNTIY
TRBJ2-5	TRBV7-2	NA	ASSLGLRETQY
TRBJ1-1	TRBV29-1	NA	SVARTEAF
TRBJ1-1	TRBV9	NA	ASSVGGASTMNTEAF
TRBJ2-2	TRBV30	TRBD2	AWSVLAVPGELF
TRBJ2-5	TRBV4-2	NA	ASSHQGDETQY
TRBJ2-1	TRBV19	TRBD1	ASRFGTGGLYEQF
TRBJ2-1	TRBV4-3	TRBD2	ASSQEVPSGSSYNEQF
TRBJ1-5	TRBV4-3	NA	ASSQESGFPQPQH
TRBJ2-1	TRBV29-1	NA	SVVGLREQF
TRBJ2-3	TRBV29-1	NA	SVEVAAASTDTQY
TRBJ1-3	TRBV1	NA	TSSHLLRGAGNTIY